Shown below are 24 T cell receptor beta chains from a single sample sequenced in a study of blood T cell repertoires in COVID-19. Assay used: immunoSEQ multiplex PCR; TCRdb lists only in-frame clones, some missing. The sample has about 410,000 clones; roughly 88% are singletons. The sequencing input was peripheral blood. These receptors were collected from a woman in her twenties or thirties with active or convalescent COVID-19.

The J gene is TRBJ2-5, the V gene TRBV2; 8 bases agree with TRBD2. CDR3 length: 13 amino acids. CDR1 is SNHLY, CDR2 FYNNEI, per germline. The junction had 2 bases not matched to a gene; V was cut back by 6 bases and J by 2 bases. As DNA, the CDR3 is TGTGCCAGCAGAGCGGGGGAGCAAGAGACCCAGTACTTC. Its protein is CASRAGEQETQYF. The whole variable domain, filled in from reference TRBV2 and TRBJ2-5, reads EPEVTQTPSHQVTQMGQEVILRCVPISNHLYFYWYRQILGQKVEFLVSFYNNEISEKSEIFDDQFSVERPDGSNFTLKIRSTKLEDSAMYFCASRAGEQETQYFGPGTRLLVL.

This clone appeared once. The sample carries other DNA sequences with the same CDR3. The chain is built from TRBV19 and TRBJ1-2, with TRBD1 matching over 9 bases. The CDR3 extends over 13 amino acids. Germline CDR1 and CDR2: LNHDA and SQIVND (reference sequence). V shed 5 bases, J shed 4 bases, and the junction held 2 bases outside the gene matches. The chain's CDR3 is CASSSGQGYGYTF. Here the CDR3 DNA reads TGTGCCAGTAGTTCGGGACAGGGCTATGGCTACACCTTC.

The V and J genes are TRBV5-1 and TRBJ1-5; 9 bases fit TRBD1. The germline V gene has CDR1 SGHRS and CDR2 YFSETQ. V shed 0 bases and J 8 bases; nucleotides not matched to a gene: 3. The CDR3 length is 14 residues. CDR3: CASSLGTGEEPQHF. CDR3 nucleotides: TGCGCCAGCAGCTTGGGGACAGGGGAGGAGCCCCAGCATTTT.

This sequence joins TRBV10-3 and TRBJ2-5; 10 nucleotides line up with TRBD2. The CDR3 runs 17 residues. CDR1 and CDR2 from the germline V gene are ENHRY and SYGVKD. V was pared by 3 bases and J by 1 base, with 8 bases of the junction left unmatched. The CDR3 is CAISDSSGLASQETQYF. The CDR3 region has the DNA TGTGCCATCAGTGACAGCTCGGGACTAGCGAGCCAAGAGACCCAGTACTTC.

V and J are TRBV29-1 and TRBJ2-3; 11 nucleotides agree with TRBD2. The J segment lost 5 bases and the V segment lost 2 bases, leaving 9 bases of the junction unmatched. The CDR3 length is 16 residues. Germline V lookup: CDR1 SQVTM, CDR2 ANQGSEA. The CDR3 sequence: CSVELAGGRWGDTQYF. The CDR3 DNA is TGCAGCGTTGAATTAGCGGGGGGGCGATGGGGAGATACGCAGTATTTT.

The J gene is TRBJ1-1, the V gene TRBV5-1; 7 bases align to TRBD1. Germline V gene data show CDR1 as SGHRS and CDR2 as YFSETQ. V dropped 3 bases and J dropped 0; count of bases not matched to a gene: 5. This CDR3 contains 15 residues. The CDR3, as DNA: TGCGCCAGCAGCTCCGGGGACAGCTTGAACACTGAAGCTTTCTTT. This translates into CASSSGDSLNTEAFF. The full variable domain, its missing parts supplied by reference TRBV5-1 and TRBJ1-1, is KAGVTQTPRYLIKTRGQQVTLSCSPISGHRSVSWYQQTPGQGLQFLFEYFSETQRNKGNFPGRFSGRQFSNSRSEMNVSTLELGDSALYLCASSSGDSLNTEAFFGQGTRLTVV.

The chain uses TRBV6-2 or TRBV6-3 and TRBJ1-1, with 7 bases matching TRBD1. This CDR3 contains 13 residues. CDR1 MNHEY and CDR2 SVGEGT come from the germline V gene. The junction had 3 bases not matched to a gene; V was cut back by 4 bases and J by 4 bases. CDR3 in amino acids: CASSWGQITEAFF. The CDR3 DNA reads TGTGCCAGCAGTTGGGGACAGATCACTGAAGCTTTCTTT.

This clone was seen only once. The V call is TRBV7-9, the J call TRBJ2-2; TRBD2 aligns across 10 bases. Germline V gene data show CDR1 as SEHNR and CDR2 as FQNEAQ (reference sequence). The CDR3 has 16 amino acids. The V gene end was trimmed by 4 bases and the J gene end by 7 bases; junction bases not matched to a gene: 9. CDR3 sequence: CASSSQREGLGGELFF. For the CDR3, the DNA is TGTGCCAGCAGCTCCCAGCGGGAGGGCCTTGGCGGGGAGCTGTTTTTT.

This chain joins TRBV10-3 and TRBJ1-2; 10 bases map to TRBD1. After removal of 6 bases from V and 5 bases from J, the junction contained 9 bases not matched to a gene. The CDR3 runs 15 residues. The germline CDR1 and CDR2 sequences are ENHRY and SYGVKD. CDR3 DNA: TGTGCCATCAGCACAGGACAGGGGGATAGTTATGGCTACACCTTC. It codes for CAISTGQGDSYGYTF.

The chain recombines TRBV4-1 with TRBJ2-1; 11 positions agree with TRBD2. The CDR3 extends over 15 amino acids. The J segment lost 7 bases and the V segment lost 4 bases, leaving 6 bases of the junction unmatched. Germline V CDR1 and CDR2: MGHRA, YSYEKL. CDR3 sequence: CASSPGLAVRNEQFF. CDR3 DNA sequence: TGCGCCAGCAGCCCGGGACTAGCGGTCCGGAATGAGCAGTTCTTC.

As regards this clone: At one end the junction does not follow the germline gene, possibly because of a read error. The V call is TRBV5-1, the J call TRBJ1-1; D is uncertain. CDR1 and CDR2 (germline): SGHRS, YFSETQ. The CDR3 loop spans 15 amino acids. The chain's CDR3 is CASSPRGSPNNEAFF. DNA for the CDR3: TGCGCCAGCAGCCCCCGAGGCTCCCCGAACAATGAAGCTTTCTTT.

This clone was picked up one time. The chain couples TRBV19 to TRBJ1-1; D possibly corresponds to TRBD1 (6 bases). The CDR3 is made up of 15 amino acids. Trimming took off 4 bases at V and 4 bases at J, with 16 bases between the two ends. Per germline, CDR1 LNHDA and CDR2 SQIVND (reference sequence). This CDR3 is CASSTKDSIGTEAFF. CDR3 nucleotides: TGTGCCAGTAGTACAAAGGACAGTATCGGCACTGAAGCTTTCTTT.

The V and J genes are TRBV15 and TRBJ2-5; 8 bases map to TRBD1. The V gene's germline CDR1 is LNHNV and CDR2 YYDKDF (reference sequence). With 4 bases clipped from V and 7 bases from J, the junction kept 11 bases outside the gene matches. This CDR3 spans 15 amino acids. The CDR3 DNA sequence: TGTGCCACCAGCACCGGGACAGGATCTTATATGACCCAGTACTTC. As protein: CATSTGTGSYMTQYF. The entire variable domain, with the rest obtained from reference TRBV15 and TRBJ2-5, is as follows: DAMVIQNPRYQVTQFGKPVTLSCSQTLNHNVMYWYQQKSSQAPKLLFHYYDKDFNNEADTPDNFQSRRPNTSFCFLDIRSPGLGDTAMYLCATSTGTGSYMTQYFGPGTRLLVL.

The rearrangement joins TRBV30 to TRBJ1-5; D perhaps matches TRBD1 (5 bases). The V and J ends lost 2 bases and 6 bases respectively, with 14 bases between them. CDR1 is GTSNPN and CDR2 is SVGIG in the germline V gene (reference sequence). The CDR3 covers 14 residues. CDR3 in amino acids: CAWSLGVSGQPQHF. In DNA, the CDR3 is TGTGCCTGGAGTCTAGGGGTGTCGGGTCAGCCCCAGCATTTT.

V usage is TRBV2 and J usage is TRBJ2-5, with TRBD1 identical over 9 bases. The length of the CDR3 is 14 residues. The germline V gene encodes CDR1 SNHLY and CDR2 FYNNEI. Unmatched junction bases numbered 8, after V lost 7 bases and J lost 5 bases. The CDR3: CASKPGQGRETQYF. The DNA for the CDR3 is TGTGCCAGCAAGCCCGGACAGGGGAGGGAGACCCAGTACTTC.

This rearrangement joins TRBV5-1 to TRBJ1-2; possible D gene TRBD1, 6 bases. V lost 0 bases and J 6 bases, leaving 18 bases between the germline ends. The CDR3 has 16 amino acids. Germline V gene sequence: CDR1 SGHRS, CDR2 YFSETQ. The CDR3 sequence: CASSLALAGARNGYTF. DNA for the CDR3: TGCGCCAGCAGCTTGGCCCTGGCAGGGGCTCGGAATGGCTACACCTTC.

The J gene is TRBJ1-3, the V gene TRBV3-1 (or the pseudogene TRBV3-2); D is undetermined. This CDR3 has 12 residues. V lost 1 base to trimming and J lost 7 bases, with 5 bases between them. The germline V gene encodes CDR1 LGHDT and CDR2 YNNKEL (reference sequence). The DNA for the CDR3 is TGTGCCAGCAGCCAAGTCCGTAACACCATATATTTT. It translates to CASSQVRNTIYF.

Remarks on this clone: Other DNA sequences from this sample encode an identical CDR3 as well. The rearrangement uses TRBV5-4 and TRBJ2-7; 8 bases align to TRBD2. The V segment lost 2 bases and the J segment 3 bases; nucleotides outside the gene matches: 4. Per germline, CDR1 SGHNT and CDR2 YYREEE (reference sequence). CDR3 length equals 14 residues. CDR3 in DNA: TGTGCCAGCAGCTTAGCGGGAGCCGGCTACGAGCAGTACTTC. Its protein is CASSLAGAGYEQYF.

This clone was recorded only once. The chain is built from TRBV9 and TRBJ2-1; 7 nucleotides line up with TRBD2. From germline, CDR1 is SGDLS and CDR2 YYNGEE. The trim removed 0 bases at V and 0 bases at J, leaving 3 bases unmatched. The CDR3 is 16 residues long. The CDR3 nucleotides read TGTGCCAGCAGCGTAGGGCGCGGGAGCTCCTACAATGAGCAGTTCTTC. Its protein product is CASSVGRGSSYNEQFF.

This chain connects TRBV6-5 to TRBJ1-2, with 8 bases fitting TRBD1. The CDR3 totals 13 residues. In germline, CDR1 is MNHEY, CDR2 SVGAGI. With V trimmed by 5 bases and J by 8 bases, 7 bases remained unmatched. The CDR3 coding sequence is TGTGCCAGCAGTCTTCGCCGACAGGGGGGCTACACCTTC. It yields the protein CASSLRRQGGYTF.

V and J are TRBV7-2 and TRBJ2-7, with 12 bases fitting TRBD2. Germline CDR1 SGHTA, CDR2 FQGNSA. After removal of 6 bases from V and 6 bases from J, the junction contained 3 bases not matched to a gene. This CDR3 is 13 amino acids long. The CDR3: CASRTSGSLEQYF. DNA of the CDR3: TGTGCCAGCAGGACTAGCGGGAGTCTCGAGCAGTACTTC.

V is TRBV5-6 and J is TRBJ2-7; D possibly corresponds to TRBD2 (6 bases). CDR3 length: 14 residues. Germline CDR1 is SGHDT and CDR2 is YYEEEE. Trimming cost V 3 bases and J 0 bases, with 10 bases left between them. As DNA, the CDR3 is TGTGCCAGCAGCTCGGGAGTTGGCTCCTACGAGCAGTACTTC. This translates into CASSSGVGSYEQYF.

The genes are TRBV7-8 and TRBJ2-3; possible D gene TRBD2, 5 bases. Trimming took 3 bases from V and 2 from J, leaving 6 bases between them. Germline lookup yields CDR1 SGHVS and CDR2 FQNEAQ. The CDR3 sequence is 13 residues long. CDR3 sequence: CASSLDSTDTQYF. Here the CDR3 DNA reads TGTGCCAGCAGCTTGGACTCCACAGATACGCAGTATTTT. The full variable domain, with the rest looked up from reference TRBV7-8 and TRBJ2-3, is GAGVSQSPRYKVAKRGQDVALRCDPISGHVSLFWYQQALGQGPEFLTYFQNEAQLDKSGLPSDRFFAERPEGSVSTLKIQRTQQEDSAVYLCASSLDSTDTQYFGPGTRLTVL.

This clone was seen more than once but under ten times. The chain uses TRBV2 and TRBJ1-5; 9 nucleotides line up with TRBD1. This CDR3 has 16 residues. Germline loops: CDR1 SNHLY, CDR2 FYNNEI. Germline trimming cut 6 bases from V and 3 bases from J; bases unmatched to any gene: 9. In DNA, the CDR3 is TGTGCCAGCAGCGCCCTCGGGACAGGGACCAATCAGCCCCAGCATTTT. It translates to CASSALGTGTNQPQHF.